This T cell receptor (beta chain) originates from a study of Ad26.COV2.S vaccination and SARS-CoV-2 variants. Study-wide background: Enrollment placed the donor in the COV1001 Ad26.COV2.S trial arm.

Treatment here: some 20 received Ad26.COV2.S at low or high dose, single or two shots; 5 received placebo; per-sample allocation not given. Specimen acquisition occurred on day 63 following the initial vaccine or placebo injection. This person who donated was an adult of 18-55 years in Boston. The method was immunoSEQ multiplex PCR; TCRdb's version includes in-frame clones alone and lacks a portion of them. The sample holds around 300,000 clones, 86% seen once. The CDR3 sequence is 13 residues long. The germline CDR1 and CDR2 sequences are SEHNR and FQNEAQ (reference sequence). V dropped 9 bases and J dropped 4; count of bases not matched to a gene: 8. This clone was found a few times.

The TCR sequence derives from a person between 18 and 65 years old who received the Ad26.COV2.S COVID-19 vaccine or a placebo. Here the sequenced sample was peripheral blood, taken in a trial of Ad26.COV2.S vaccine versus placebo. The chain employs TRBV7-9 and TRBJ1-1; 7 bases align to TRBD1. The CDR3 DNA sequence: TGTGCCAGTCTCCCAGGGGGTTTCACTGAAGCTTTCTTT. This codes for CASLPGGFTEAFF.